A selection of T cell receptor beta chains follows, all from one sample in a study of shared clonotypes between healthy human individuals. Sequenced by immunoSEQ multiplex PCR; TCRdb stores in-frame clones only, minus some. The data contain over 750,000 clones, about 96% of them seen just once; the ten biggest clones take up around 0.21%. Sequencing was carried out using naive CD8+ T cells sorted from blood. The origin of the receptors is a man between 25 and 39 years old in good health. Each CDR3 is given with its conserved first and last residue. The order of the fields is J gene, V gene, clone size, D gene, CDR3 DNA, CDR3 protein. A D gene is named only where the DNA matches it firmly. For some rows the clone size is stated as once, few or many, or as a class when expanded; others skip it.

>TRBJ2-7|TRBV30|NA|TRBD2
TGTGCCTGGATTCCCCCTAGCGGGAAATACGAGCAGTACTTC
CAWIPPSGKYEQYF
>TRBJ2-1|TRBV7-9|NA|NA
TGTGCCAGCAGCTTACCCCCACCAGTCCACAATGAGCAGTTCTTC
CASSLPPPVHNEQFF
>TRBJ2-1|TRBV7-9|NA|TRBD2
TGTGCCAGCAGCCCCATTGGGACTAGCGGGGGATTCTACAATGAGCAGTTCTTC
CASSPIGTSGGFYNEQFF
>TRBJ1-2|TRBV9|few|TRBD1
TGTGCCAGCAGCCGGGGGACAGGTTCTAACTATGGCTACACCTTC
CASSRGTGSNYGYTF
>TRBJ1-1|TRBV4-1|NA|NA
TGCGCCAGCAGATCCTTGGGGGGGAAGGCTGAAGCTTTCTTT
CASRSLGGKAEAFF
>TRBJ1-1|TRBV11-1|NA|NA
TGTGCCAGCAGACAAGACGGGGGGTTGAGGAGAGCTTTCTTT
CASRQDGGLRRAFF
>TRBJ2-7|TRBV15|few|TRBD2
TGTGCCACAATGCAAGCGGGAGGGATCTACGAGCAGTACTTC
CATMQAGGIYEQYF
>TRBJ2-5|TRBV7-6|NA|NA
TGTGCCAGCAGTTTCGGCTCCGTGTCGGAAACCCAGTACTTC
CASSFGSVSETQYF
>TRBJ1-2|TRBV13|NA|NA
TGTGCCAGCAGCTTAGTTGGCGGACAAGATGGCAACTATGGCTACACCTTC
CASSLVGGQDGNYGYTF
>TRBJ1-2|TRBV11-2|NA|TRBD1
TGTGCCAGCAGCTTAGATGTAGGGACAGGGCTTAACTATGGCTACACCTTC
CASSLDVGTGLNYGYTF
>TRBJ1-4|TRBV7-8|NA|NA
TGTGCCAGCAGGGGGGCTGAAAAACTGTTTTTT
CASRGAEKLFF
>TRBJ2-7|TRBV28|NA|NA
TGTGCCAGCAGTCCCCGACCCTATCCTTACGAGCAGTACTTC
CASSPRPYPYEQYF
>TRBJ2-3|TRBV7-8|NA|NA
TGTGCCAGCAGCTTAGTAGGGTACGAGACAGATACGCAGTATTTT
CASSLVGYETDTQYF
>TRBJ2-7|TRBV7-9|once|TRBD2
TGTGCCAGCAGCTTTCCGGCGGGAGCAACCTACGAGCAGTACTTC
CASSFPAGATYEQYF
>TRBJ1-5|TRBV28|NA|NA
TGTGCCAGCAGTCCCCGACAGTACAATCAGCCCCAGCATTTT
CASSPRQYNQPQHF
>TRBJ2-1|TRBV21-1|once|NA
TGTGCCAGCAGCAAAGAGGGACTAGCGGGAGGGCCCACCTACAATGAGCAGTTCTTC
CASSKEGLAGGPTYNEQFF
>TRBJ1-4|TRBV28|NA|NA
TGTGCCAGCAGCCGGGGGTTGTACGCAACTAATGAAAAACTGTTTTTT
CASSRGLYATNEKLFF
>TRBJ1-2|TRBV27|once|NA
TGTGCCAGCAGTTTAAGGTCTGGGGTCTATGGCTACACCTTC
CASSLRSGVYGYTF
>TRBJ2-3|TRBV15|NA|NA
TGTGCCACCAGCAGAGCCCGCGGCGGACTTACAGATACGCAGTATTTT
CATSRARGGLTDTQYF
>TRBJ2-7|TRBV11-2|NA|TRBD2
TGTGCCAGCAGCTTATCAGGACCCGGGACTAGCGGATACGAGCAGTACTTC
CASSLSGPGTSGYEQYF
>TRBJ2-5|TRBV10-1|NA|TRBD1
TGCGCCAGCAGTGAGTCGAGTGACAGGGAAGAGACCCAGTACTTC
CASSESSDREETQYF
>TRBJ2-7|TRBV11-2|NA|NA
TGTGCCAGCAGCTTAGGGTCCGGCTACGAGCAGTACTTC
CASSLGSGYEQYF
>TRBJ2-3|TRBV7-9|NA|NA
TGTGCCAGCAGCTCTCTTCAAAGGGAAACCGATACGCAGTATTTT
CASSSLQRETDTQYF
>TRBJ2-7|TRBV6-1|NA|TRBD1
TGTGCCAGCGGCGCAGGGGGCTCCTACGAGCAGTACTTC
CASGAGGSYEQYF
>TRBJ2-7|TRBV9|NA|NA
TGTGCCAGCAGCTTAACCGGGACTTTTCAATACGAGCAGTACTTC
CASSLTGTFQYEQYF
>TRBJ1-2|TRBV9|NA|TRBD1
TGTGCCAGCAGCGCTCGGGACAGGGACGGCTACACCTTC
CASSARDRDGYTF
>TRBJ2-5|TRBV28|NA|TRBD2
TGTGCCAGCAGTTTATGGGTAGAAAGCGGGAGGGAGACCCAGTACTTC
CASSLWVESGRETQYF
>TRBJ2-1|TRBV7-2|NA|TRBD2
TGTGCCAGCAGCCCCGGGACTAGCGGGAGGCTAGGCTACAATGAGCAGTTCTTC
CASSPGTSGRLGYNEQFF
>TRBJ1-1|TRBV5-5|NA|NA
TGTGCCAGCAGCTATCTAGTTATGATGGGGAACACTGAAGCTTTCTTT
CASSYLVMMGNTEAFF
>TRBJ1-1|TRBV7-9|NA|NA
TGTGCCAGCAGCTTAGTACAAGGAGTGTCTGAAGCTTTCTTT
CASSLVQGVSEAFF
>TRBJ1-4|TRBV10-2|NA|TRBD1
TGCGCCAGCAGTGAGGGGACAGGCGAAAAACTGTTTTTT
CASSEGTGEKLFF
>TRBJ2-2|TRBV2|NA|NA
TGTGCCAGCAGTACCGGGACCAGCGGCCCCGGGGAGCTGTTTTTT
CASSTGTSGPGELFF
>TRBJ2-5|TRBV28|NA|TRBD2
TGTGCCAGCAGTTTCCCAGGACTAGCGGAAATCCAAGAGACCCAGTACTTC
CASSFPGLAEIQETQYF
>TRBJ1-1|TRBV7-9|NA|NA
TGTGCCAGCAGCAGTACCGATGAGAGGGGGGAAGCTTTCTTT
CASSSTDERGEAFF
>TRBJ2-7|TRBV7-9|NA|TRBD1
TGTGCCAGCAGCTTAGTAGGCCAGGGGGTATACGAGCAGTACTTC
CASSLVGQGVYEQYF
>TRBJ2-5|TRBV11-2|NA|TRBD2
TGTGCCAGCAGCTTAGCCTTACTAGCGGGAGGGGAGACCCAGTACTTC
CASSLALLAGGETQYF
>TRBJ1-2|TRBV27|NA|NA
TGTGCCAGCAGTTTTACCCCCCGGGGTTATGGCTACACCTTC
CASSFTPRGYGYTF
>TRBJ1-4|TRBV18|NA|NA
TGTGCCAGCTCTCCTATCGGGTCGGCTAATGAAAAACTGTTTTTT
CASSPIGSANEKLFF
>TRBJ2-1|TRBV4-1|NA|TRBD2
TGCGCCAGCAGCCCCTCCCCGAGGAGCGGGAATGATGAGCAGTTCTTC
CASSPSPRSGNDEQFF
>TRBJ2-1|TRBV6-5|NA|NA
TGTGCCAGCACGTCGGGGAATGAGCAGTTCTTC
CASTSGNEQFF
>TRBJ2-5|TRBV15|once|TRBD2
TGTGCCACCAGCCGGGAGGGGAGTTCGAAGACCCAGTACTTC
CATSREGSSKTQYF
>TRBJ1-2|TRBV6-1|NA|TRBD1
TGTGCCAGCAAAGAGGGGACAGGGGGATTCTATGGCTACACCTTC
CASKEGTGGFYGYTF
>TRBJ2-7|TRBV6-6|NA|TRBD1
TGTGCCAGCAGTTTTGGGACAGCCTACGAGCAGTACTTC
CASSFGTAYEQYF
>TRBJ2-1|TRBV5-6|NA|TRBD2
TGTGCCAGCAGCTTGTCTAGCGGGAGGAGTCTGGGCTCCTACAATGAGCAGTTCTTC
CASSLSSGRSLGSYNEQFF
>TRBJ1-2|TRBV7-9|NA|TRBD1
TGTGCCAGCAGCTTCGCGACAGGGGGGAACTATGGCTACACCTTC
CASSFATGGNYGYTF
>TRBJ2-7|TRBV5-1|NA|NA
TGCGCCAGCAGCTTGGTTGAGGGGGGCGAGCAGTACTTC
CASSLVEGGEQYF
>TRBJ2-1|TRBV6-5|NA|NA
TGTGCCAGCACTGACCTCAAAAGAGGGGTCAATGAGCAGTTCTTC
CASTDLKRGVNEQFF
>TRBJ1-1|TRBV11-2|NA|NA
TGTGCCAGCAGCTTATTTTCGGGGATGAACACTGAAGCTTTCTTT
CASSLFSGMNTEAFF
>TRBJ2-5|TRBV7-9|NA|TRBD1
TGTGCCAGCAGTTCCCCCGAGGGACAGCACCAAGAGACCCAGTACTTC
CASSSPEGQHQETQYF
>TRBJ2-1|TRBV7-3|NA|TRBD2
TGTGCCAGCAGCTTAGGGACTAGCGAATACAATGAGCAGTTCTTC
CASSLGTSEYNEQFF
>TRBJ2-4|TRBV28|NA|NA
TGTGCCAGCAGTTTCCCCCTAGGGCTAGCCAAAAACATTCAGTACTTC
CASSFPLGLAKNIQYF
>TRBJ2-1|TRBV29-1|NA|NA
TGCAGCGTTGGCCCAGGGATGTTCGATGAGCAGTTCTTC
CSVGPGMFDEQFF
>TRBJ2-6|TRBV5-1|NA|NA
TGCGCCAGCAGCTCCAAGCAGGGCTCTGGGGCCAACGTCCTGACTTTC
CASSSKQGSGANVLTF
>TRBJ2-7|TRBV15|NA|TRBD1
TGTGCCACCAGCGCCCGGACAGGGGCCTACGAGCAGTACTTC
CATSARTGAYEQYF